The next 9 T cell receptor beta chains were all read from a single sample in a study of vaccination effects on CD4 cells after COVID-19. Before sequencing, viral peptide pools were used by the ViraFEST assay to expand antigen-specific CD4+ T cells. After roughly 9 days in culture, the CD4+ T cells were isolated. Subjects were given two BNT162b2 or mRNA-1273 vaccine doses. Antigens for these TCRs are unknown. Sequenced by immunoSEQ multiplex PCR; TCRdb stores in-frame clones only, minus some. The sample lists some 70,000 clones, about 80% seen once, with 1.2% in the top ten. The sequences come from CD4+ T cells from PBMCs cultured with HCoV-229E spike peptides, collected after COVID-19 vaccination. The receptors derive from a human donor who received a COVID-19 vaccine.

The chain employs TRBV9 and TRBJ2-3; D is undetermined. This CDR3 has 14 residues. Deletions cut 0 bases from V and 0 bases from J, with 5 bases between. Germline CDR1 and CDR2: SGDLS and YYNGEE. CDR3 DNA sequence: TGTGCCAGCAGCGTAGAGTCTAGCACAGATACGCAGTATTTT. This codes for CASSVESSTDTQYF. Full variable domain (rest looked up from reference TRBV9 and TRBJ2-3): DSGVTQTPKHLITATGQRVTLRCSPRSGDLSVYWYQQSLDQGLQFLIQYYNGEERAKGNILERFSAQQFPDLHSELNLSSLELGDSALYFCASSVESSTDTQYFGPGTRLTVL.

V and J are TRBV5-8 and TRBJ1-2; tentative D call: TRBD1 (5 bases). V shed 6 bases and J shed 4 bases, with 16 bases lying between them. Germline CDR1 reads SGHTS; CDR2 reads YDEGEE. This CDR3 has 14 residues. The CDR3, as DNA: TGTGCCAGCACATTCCAGGCGGGGACCTATGGCTACACCTTC. It encodes CASTFQAGTYGYTF. Using reference TRBV5-8 and TRBJ1-2 for the parts outside the CDR3, the full variable domain is EAGVTQSPTHLIKTRGQQATLRCSPISGHTSVYWYQQALGLGLQFLLWYDEGEERNRGNFPPRFSGRQFPNYSSELNVNALELEDSALYLCASTFQAGTYGYTFGSGTRLTVV.

J is TRBJ1-2 and V is TRBV12-3 or TRBV12-4; D is ambiguous. V was pared by 3 bases and J by 5 bases, with 7 bases between. CDR3 length: 12 residues. CDR3: CASSFEGYGYTF. CDR3 sequence (DNA): TGTGCCAGCAGTTTTGAGGGATATGGCTACACCTTC.

V is TRBV5-8 and J is TRBJ1-6; D is perhaps TRBD1 (5 bases). The CDR3 runs 16 residues. V lost 0 bases and J 6 bases, leaving 13 bases between the germline ends. Germline V gene data show CDR1 as SGHTS and CDR2 as YDEGEE. The DNA of the CDR3 is TGTGCCAGCAGCTTGGAGATGGGGCACGTTAATTCACCCCTCCACTTT. Amino acids: CASSLEMGHVNSPLHF.

The chain employs TRBV6-5 and TRBJ2-5; TRBD1 is a possible D gene (5 bases). V lost 7 bases, J lost 5 bases, and 11 bases lay in between. Germline V gene sequence: CDR1 MNHEY, CDR2 SVGAGI. The CDR3 loop spans 12 amino acids. CDR3 coding DNA: TGTGCCAGCATAGCAGGGTATGAGACCCAGTACTTC. It is translated as CASIAGYETQYF.

V is TRBV5-4 and J is TRBJ2-7, with D possibly TRBD2 on 5 matching bases. Germline V gene sequence: CDR1 SGHNT, CDR2 YYREEE (reference sequence). V lost 0 bases to trimming and J lost 6 bases, with 10 bases between them. CDR3 length: 13 residues. CDR3 sequence reads: CASSLEAGSEQYV. In nucleotides, the CDR3 is TGTGCCAGCAGCTTGGAGGCGGGTAGCGAGCAGTACGTC.

V is TRBV30 and J is TRBJ2-1; 9 nucleotides match TRBD2. The CDR3 spans 15 residues. The germline CDR1 and CDR2 sequences are GTSNPN and SVGIG (reference sequence). J was trimmed by 9 bases and V by 8 bases; bases with no gene match: 17. As DNA, the CDR3 is TGTGCCCTGGGTCTCAGGGCGGGGGGGCGTATTGAGCAGTTCTTC. Its translation is CALGLRAGGRIEQFF. The whole variable domain, filled in from reference TRBV30 and TRBJ2-1, reads SQTIHQWPATLVQPVGSPLSLECTVEGTSNPNLYWYRQAAGRGLQLLFYSVGIGQISSEVPQNLSASRPQDRQFILSSKKLLLSDSGFYLCALGLRAGGRIEQFFGPGTRLTVL.

The chain couples TRBV3-1 (or the pseudogene TRBV3-2) to TRBJ2-5, with D perhaps matching TRBD1 or TRBD2 (6 bases each). CDR1 and CDR2 from the germline V gene are LGHDT and YNNKEL (reference sequence). Between the trimmed V and J ends, which lost 4 bases and 4 bases, there was a span of 16 bases. This CDR3 is built from 15 residues. The CDR3 is CASSPGTGAGETQYF. CDR3 bases: TGTGCCAGCAGCCCCGGAACGGGGGCAGGAGAGACCCAGTACTTC.

For the CDR3, the DNA is TGTGCCAGCAGCCCCATCGGGGGCAGAAATGAGCAGTTCTTC. This gives the protein CASSPIGGRNEQFF. This chain connects TRBV14 to TRBJ2-1; D tentatively fits TRBD1 or TRBD2 (6 bases each). V gave up 4 bases and J gave up 7 bases, with 14 bases separating them. Germline CDR1 SGHDN, CDR2 FVKESK. CDR3 length: 14 amino acids.